Each of the 31 T cell receptor beta chains below was sequenced from the same sample in a study of blood T cell repertoires in COVID-19. Produced via immunoSEQ multiplex PCR; TCRdb's table is partial and in-frame only. The sample holds 95,000 to 110,000 clones, more than 70% seen once. The source material was peripheral blood. The source is a man between 65 and 85 years old with acute or convalescent COVID-19.

The chain couples TRBV18 to TRBJ2-7, with no clear D. Germline CDR1 reads KGHSH; CDR2 reads LQKENI. The CDR3 covers 14 residues. Trimming stripped 1 base from V and 2 bases from J, with 9 bases between. CDR3: CASSPRYSAYEQYF. CDR3 bases: TGTGCCAGCTCACCACGGTACAGTGCCTACGAGCAGTACTTC.

The chain joins TRBV11-3 to TRBJ2-5; TRBD1 matches at 8 bases. The CDR3 contains 15 residues. J lost 5 bases, V lost 5 bases, and 10 bases had no gene match. Germline assignment: CDR1 SGHNT and CDR2 YENEEA. CDR3 coding DNA: TGTGCCAGCAGCGCCGGGGACAGGACTTATGAGACCCAGTACTTC. It translates to CASSAGDRTYETQYF.

The chain links TRBV6-2 or TRBV6-3 to TRBJ2-3; tentative D call: TRBD2 (5 bases). This CDR3 is built from 13 residues. Looked up from germline, CDR1 is MNHEY and CDR2 is SVGEGT. V lost 2 bases, J lost 5 bases, and 8 bases lay in between. This CDR3 is CASSYDRGDTQYF. For the CDR3, the DNA is TGTGCCAGCAGTTACGATCGGGGAGATACGCAGTATTTT.

This clone appeared a single time. The V call is TRBV5-6, the J call TRBJ1-3, with D uncertain. Germline V lookup: CDR1 SGHDT, CDR2 YYEEEE. Trimming pared 1 base from V and 0 bases from J, leaving 8 bases between. The CDR3 has 15 residues. The CDR3 coding sequence is TGTGCCAGCAGCTTGTTCGACTTCTCTGGAAACACCATATATTTT. Protein: CASSLFDFSGNTIYF.

This chain joins TRBV19 and TRBJ1-5; tentative D call: TRBD1 (6 bases). This CDR3 is 16 amino acids long. Trimming removed 7 bases at V and 3 bases at J, with 19 bases between. Germline V lookup: CDR1 LNHDA, CDR2 SQIVND (reference sequence). This CDR3 reads CASTPFGTGNNQPQHF. The CDR3 bases are TGTGCCAGTACTCCCTTCGGAACAGGGAACAATCAGCCCCAGCATTTT.

The chain is built from TRBV7-8 and TRBJ2-3; no clear D. The CDR3 has 12 amino acids. Germline V gene data show CDR1 as SGHVS and CDR2 as FQNEAQ. Trimming cost V 4 bases and J 2 bases, with 4 bases left between them. DNA for the CDR3: TGTGCCAGCAGCTCCAACACAGATACGCAGTATTTT. This sequence encodes CASSSNTDTQYF.

V usage is TRBV18 and J usage is TRBJ1-3; no firm D call. Germline CDR1 KGHSH, CDR2 LQKENI. There are 20 residues in the CDR3. The V and J ends lost 1 base and 1 base respectively, with 23 bases between them. CDR3 sequence reads: CASSPLSALLGKMSGNTIYF. The CDR3 bases are TGTGCCAGCTCACCACTATCTGCTCTACTAGGGAAAATGTCTGGAAACACCATATATTTT.

V is TRBV6-5 and J is TRBJ1-2; no definite D call. V was clipped by 0 bases and J by 4 bases, with 12 bases between them. Germline V CDR1 and CDR2: MNHEY, SVGAGI. The CDR3 extends over 15 amino acids. CDR3 coding DNA: TGTGCCAGCAGTTACTCGAAGCAGGCGATCTATGGCTACACCTTC. This codes for CASSYSKQAIYGYTF.

This rearrangement joins TRBV6-6 to TRBJ1-6; TRBD1 agrees at 9 bases. The germline V gene encodes CDR1 MNHNY and CDR2 SVGAGI (reference sequence). This CDR3 is 15 amino acids long. The V gene end was trimmed by 7 bases and the J gene end by 5 bases; junction bases not matched to a gene: 6. The CDR3 protein is CASNQQGAHNSPLHF. In DNA, the CDR3 is TGTGCCAGCAACCAACAGGGGGCGCATAATTCACCCCTCCACTTT.

This chain links TRBV10-3 with TRBJ1-3, with 8 bases lining up with TRBD1. V was clipped by 0 bases and J by 3 bases; unmatched bases: 4. Germline V lookup: CDR1 ENHRY, CDR2 SYGVKD. The CDR3 length is 16 residues. Here the CDR3 DNA reads TGTGCCATCAGTGAGTCGGACAGGGTAGTTGGAAACACCATATATTTT. The encoded protein is CAISESDRVVGNTIYF.

The chain couples TRBV7-9 to TRBJ1-2; possibly TRBD1 for D (6 bases). This CDR3 is 15 amino acids long. Trimming pared 1 base from V and 4 bases from J, leaving 13 bases between. Germline V CDR1 and CDR2: SEHNR, FQNEAQ (reference sequence). The CDR3 here is CASSLVGGASYGYTF. CDR3 in DNA: TGTGCCAGCAGCTTAGTTGGGGGCGCGTCCTATGGCTACACCTTC.

V gene TRBV7-2 combines with J gene TRBJ1-1, with D perhaps TRBD1 (5 bases). There are 13 residues in the CDR3. CDR1 SGHTA and CDR2 FQGNSA come from the germline V gene. V was cut by 5 bases and J by 3 bases, with 10 bases left in between. The CDR3 sequence: CASSPQGDTEAFF. The CDR3, as DNA: TGTGCCAGCAGCCCACAAGGGGACACTGAAGCTTTCTTT. Combining the CDR3 with reference TRBV7-2 and TRBJ1-1 gives the whole variable domain GAGVSQSPSNKVTEKGKDVELRCDPISGHTALYWYRQSLGQGLEFLIYFQGNSAPDKSGLPSDRFSAERTGGSVSTLTIQRTQQEDSAVYLCASSPQGDTEAFFGQGTRLTVV.

This chain joins TRBV5-4 and TRBJ2-3, with a possible D match to TRBD2 (6 bases). Germline V gene sequence: CDR1 SGHNT, CDR2 YYREEE (reference sequence). V lost 4 bases, J lost 1 base, and 10 bases lay in between. The CDR3 sequence is 14 residues long. This CDR3 is CASSPWEGTDTQYF. The CDR3 DNA follows: TGTGCCAGCAGCCCCTGGGAGGGCACAGATACGCAGTATTTT.

V gene TRBV11-2 combines with J gene TRBJ2-5; D may be TRBD2 (6 bases). The germline V gene encodes CDR1 SGHAT and CDR2 FQNNGV. V was cut by 0 bases and J by 5 bases, with 13 bases left in between. CDR3 size: 15 residues. The CDR3 loop is CASSLDRRGVETQYF. The DNA of the CDR3 is TGTGCCAGCAGCTTAGATCGGAGGGGAGTGGAGACCCAGTACTTC.

The genes are TRBV6-5 and TRBJ2-7; TRBD2 aligns across 11 bases. With V trimmed by 5 bases and J by 2 bases, 2 bases remained unmatched. Germline loops: CDR1 MNHEY, CDR2 SVGAGI. This CDR3 is 14 amino acids long. The CDR3 loop reads CASSLAGGTYEQYF. As DNA, the CDR3 is TGTGCCAGCAGTCTAGCGGGGGGTACCTACGAGCAGTACTTC.

The chain has TRBV5-6 and TRBJ1-6; 8 bases match TRBD1. The CDR3 length is 16 residues. The junction had 11 bases not matched to a gene; V was cut back by 4 bases and J by 8 bases. Germline V lookup: CDR1 SGHDT, CDR2 YYEEEE. The CDR3 bases are TGTGCCAGCAGCGTCAGGGTCGGGACAGGTTATTCACCCCTCCACTTT. This translates into CASSVRVGTGYSPLHF.

The chain links TRBV3-1 (or the pseudogene TRBV3-2) to TRBJ2-7; D is ambiguous. The CDR3 is made up of 13 amino acids. CDR1 is LGHDT, CDR2 YNNKEL, per germline (reference sequence). V was pared by 0 bases and J by 6 bases, with 9 bases between. The CDR3 sequence: CASSQDSRLEQYF. The CDR3 nucleotides read TGTGCCAGCAGCCAAGATTCGCGGCTCGAGCAGTACTTC.

The chain links TRBV2 to TRBJ1-4; no definite D call. The V end lost 8 bases, the J end lost 0 bases, and 10 bases lay between the germline ends. This CDR3 comprises 14 residues. Germline CDR1 is SNHLY and CDR2 is FYNNEI. Here the CDR3 DNA reads TGTGCCAGCCTCCCGGGAGCAACTAATGAAAAACTGTTTTTT. Translated, it gives CASLPGATNEKLFF.

The J gene is TRBJ1-4, the V gene TRBV7-9; no clear D gene. V lost 5 bases, J lost 8 bases, and 12 bases lay in between. This CDR3 has 13 residues. Germline values: CDR1 SEHNR, CDR2 FQNEAQ (reference sequence). The CDR3 reads CASSTRLEEKLFF. The CDR3 DNA follows: TGTGCCAGCAGCACCAGACTGGAGGAAAAACTGTTTTTT.

The chain joins TRBV5-8 to TRBJ2-2; 7 bases agree with TRBD2. The CDR3 runs to 14 residues. The germline gives CDR1 SGHTS, CDR2 YDEGEE. V lost 10 bases and J lost 6; bases outside the gene matches: 12. Here the CDR3 reads CAPRGRAPSGELFF. The CDR3 nucleotides are TGTGCCCCCCGAGGGAGGGCTCCCTCCGGGGAGCTGTTTTTT.

The chain combines TRBV5-8 with TRBJ1-2, with 12 bases aligning to TRBD1. Trimming cost V 4 bases and J 4 bases; bases outside gene matches: 11. Germline CDR1 and CDR2: SGHTS and YDEGEE. CDR3 size: 17 residues. CDR3 DNA: TGTGCCAGCAGCCGTGGGACAGGGGGCGCGGGATTCTATGGCTACACCTTC. Translation gives CASSRGTGGAGFYGYTF.

The chain uses TRBV3-1 (or the pseudogene TRBV3-2) and TRBJ1-5; 7 nucleotides match TRBD1. Per the germline V gene, CDR1 is LGHDT and CDR2 is YNNKEL (reference sequence). The trim removed 2 bases at V and 8 bases at J, leaving 9 bases unmatched. The length of the CDR3 is 15 residues. For the CDR3, the DNA is TGTGCCAGCAGCCAACTGACAGGGCCTGAGGAGCCCCAGCATTTT. It specifies CASSQLTGPEEPQHF.

The chain carries TRBV3-1 (or the pseudogene TRBV3-2) and TRBJ1-5, with TRBD1 as a possible D gene (5 bases). V was trimmed by 5 bases and J by 6 bases, leaving 17 bases between them. The length of the CDR3 is 15 residues. CDR1 is LGHDT, CDR2 YNNKEL, per germline (reference sequence). The CDR3 DNA reads TGTGCCAGCAGCTCTACGCAGGGAGGATTTCAGCCCCAGCATTTT. Its protein product is CASSSTQGGFQPQHF.

Remarks on this clone: The sample holds other DNA sequences that translate to the same CDR3. J is TRBJ1-4 and V is TRBV10-3, with D perhaps matching TRBD1 (6 bases). The CDR3 sequence is 15 residues long. Germline CDR1 ENHRY, CDR2 SYGVKD. V was pared by 3 bases and J by 0 bases, with 8 bases between. The CDR3 DNA follows: TGTGCCATCAGTGAAAGGGGGACAACTAATGAAAAACTGTTTTTT. Translation: CAISERGTTNEKLFF.

The gene calls are TRBV3-1 (or the pseudogene TRBV3-2) and TRBJ2-1; 9 bases line up with TRBD2. The CDR3 has 15 residues. The junction had 7 bases not matched to a gene; V was cut back by 4 bases and J by 6 bases. The germline gives CDR1 LGHDT, CDR2 YNNKEL (reference sequence). CDR3 nucleotide sequence: TGTGCCAGCAGCCGCGGGACTAGCAGCACCAATGAGCAGTTCTTC. Protein: CASSRGTSSTNEQFF.

This chain uses TRBV6-5 with TRBJ1-6, with D perhaps matching TRBD1 (6 bases). CDR1 and CDR2 from the germline V gene are MNHEY and SVGAGI. The V and J ends lost 8 bases and 4 bases respectively, with 9 bases between them. This CDR3 comprises 13 residues. The CDR3 sequence: CASADRYNSPLHF. CDR3 sequence (DNA): TGTGCCAGCGCCGACAGGTATAATTCACCCCTCCACTTT.

This chain connects TRBV2 to TRBJ1-4; D call uncertain. In germline, CDR1 is SNHLY, CDR2 FYNNEI. The V and J ends lost 4 bases and 0 bases respectively, with 3 bases between them. The CDR3 length is 13 residues. The CDR3 is CASSAATNEKLFF. CDR3 DNA: TGTGCCAGCAGTGCAGCAACTAATGAAAAACTGTTTTTT.

The chain couples TRBV20-1 to TRBJ2-7; 7 bases are a match to TRBD1. CDR1 is DFQATT and CDR2 is SNEGSKA in the germline V gene (reference sequence). The CDR3 is 11 residues long. The J segment lost 6 bases and the V segment lost 5 bases, leaving 4 bases of the junction unmatched. CDR3 in amino acids: CSAPGQLEQYF. The CDR3 coding sequence is TGCAGTGCTCCGGGACAGCTCGAGCAGTACTTC.

The CDR3 sequence is CASSPRSGFTGELFF. The CDR3 DNA sequence: TGTGCCAGTAGTCCCCGCTCAGGGTTCACCGGGGAGCTGTTTTTT. This chain joins TRBV19 and TRBJ2-2, with D perhaps TRBD1 (5 bases). V lost 5 bases and J lost 4, with 14 bases in between. The germline CDR1 and CDR2 sequences are LNHDA and SQIVND (reference sequence). The CDR3 consists of 15 residues. Complete variable domain (other parts from reference TRBV19 and TRBJ2-2): DGGITQSPKYLFRKEGQNVTLSCEQNLNHDAMYWYRQDPGQGLRLIYYSQIVNDFQKGDIAEGYSVSREKKESFPLTVTSAQKNPTAFYLCASSPRSGFTGELFFGEGSRLTVL.

The chain uses TRBV18 and TRBJ1-6; a weak D match, TRBD1 (6 bases). The CDR3 runs 15 residues. V lost 3 bases to trimming and J lost 8 bases, with 14 bases between them. Looked up from germline, CDR1 is KGHSH and CDR2 is LQKENI. The CDR3 loop is CASSPSQGDDSPLHF. CDR3 DNA: TGTGCCAGCTCACCGTCACAGGGTGACGATTCACCCCTCCACTTT.

This chain uses TRBV9 with TRBJ2-5; weak D call: TRBD2 (6 bases). The germline V gene has CDR1 SGDLS and CDR2 YYNGEE. The V end lost 6 bases, the J end lost 5 bases, and 14 bases lay between the germline ends. CDR3 length: 13 residues. The CDR3 is CASNRLSGETQYF. CDR3 nucleotides: TGTGCCAGCAACCGACTCAGCGGGGAGACCCAGTACTTC.